The sequence of this T cell receptor beta chain was determined in a study of blood T cell repertoires in COVID-19. V gave up 5 bases and J gave up 0 bases, with 10 bases separating them. Germline values: CDR1 SGHNT, CDR2 YENEEA. The length of the CDR3 is 14 residues. TCRdb keeps only in-frame clones here, not all; method: immunoSEQ multiplex PCR. The profile shows fewer than 150,000 clones, more than 80% of them singletons. This TCR was sampled from a human donor in a cohort sampled during active COVID-19. The chain combines TRBV11-3 with TRBJ1-2; D unclear. Sequencing was done on a sample of peripheral blood. The CDR3 DNA reads as TGTGCCAGCAGCCCCACCGGTACTAACTATGGCTACACCTTC. Its protein is CASSPTGTNYGYTF. Using reference TRBV11-3 and TRBJ1-2 for the parts outside the CDR3, the full variable domain is EAGVVQSPRYKIIEKKQPVAFWCNPISGHNTLYWYLQNLGQGPELLIRYENEEAVDDSQLPKDRFSAERLKGVDSTLKIQPAELGDSAVYLCASSPTGTNYGYTFGSGTRLTVV.